A single sample gave rise to the 31 T cell receptor beta chains below, sequenced in a study of blood T cell repertoires in COVID-19. The method was immunoSEQ multiplex PCR; TCRdb's version includes in-frame clones alone and lacks a portion of them. The sample includes 95,000 to 110,000 clones, more than 70% of them seen just once. Material for sequencing was peripheral blood. Every receptor here comes from a man aged 70 or older with acute or convalescent COVID-19.

The V call is TRBV4-3, the J call TRBJ2-1; 8 bases agree with TRBD1. There are 16 residues in the CDR3. Germline V gene lookup returns CDR1 LGHNA and CDR2 YSLEER. V lost 0 bases to trimming and J lost 6 bases; unmatched junction nucleotides: 7. This CDR3 is CASSQDGTGGPNEQFF. CDR3 sequence (DNA): TGCGCCAGCAGCCAAGATGGAACAGGGGGACCCAATGAGCAGTTCTTC.

V usage is TRBV19 and J usage is TRBJ2-2, with TRBD1 identical over 7 bases. This CDR3 region has 15 residues. Germline CDR1 reads LNHDA; CDR2 reads SQIVND (reference sequence). V lost 0 bases, J lost 4 bases, and 2 bases stayed unmatched. As DNA, the CDR3 is TGTGCCAGTAGTATAGAGACAGGGTTCACCGGGGAGCTGTTTTTT. Its translation is CASSIETGFTGELFF.

CDR3 protein: CASSLGGQGNSPLHF. In DNA, the CDR3 is TGCGCCAGCAGCTTGGGGGGACAGGGTAATTCACCCCTCCACTTT. The chain joins TRBV5-1 to TRBJ1-6; 9 bases are shared with TRBD1. Germline loops: CDR1 SGHRS, CDR2 YFSETQ. V gave up 0 bases and J gave up 6 bases; unmatched junction bases: 1. The CDR3 is 15 residues long.

This rearrangement joins TRBV7-2 to TRBJ1-2, with D hard to call. Trimming stripped 5 bases from V and 5 bases from J, with 12 bases between. The CDR3 covers 13 residues. Germline CDR1 reads SGHTA; CDR2 reads FQGNSA. DNA of the CDR3: TGTGCCAGCAGCCTCTTTACGGAGTATGGCTACACCTTC. Protein: CASSLFTEYGYTF.

By sample share, this clone is medium-sized. The gene calls are TRBV5-1 and TRBJ2-7; 8 bases match TRBD1. Germline loops: CDR1 SGHRS, CDR2 YFSETQ. V dropped 6 bases and J dropped 4; count of bases not matched to a gene: 9. This CDR3 region has 14 residues. The DNA of the CDR3 is TGCGCCAGCAACCCGGGACAGGATCGATACGAGCAGTACTTC. This gives the protein CASNPGQDRYEQYF.

This clone has a single count. This chain connects TRBV7-2 to TRBJ2-7; TRBD1 aligns across 9 bases. CDR1 is SGHTA, CDR2 FQGNSA, per germline. V shed 5 bases and J 4 bases; nucleotides not matched to a gene: 9. The CDR3 extends over 15 amino acids. Written as DNA, the CDR3 is TGTGCCAGCAGCAGGGGACAGGGAGGTCCGTACGAGCAGTACTTC. Residues: CASSRGQGGPYEQYF.

This clone showed up just once. The genes are TRBV7-6 and TRBJ1-4; 7 bases align to TRBD1. V trimming: 5 bases; J trimming: 2 bases; junction bases outside the gene matches: 8. This CDR3 is 16 amino acids long. Germline CDR1 reads SGHVS; CDR2 reads FNYEAQ. In DNA, the CDR3 is TGTGCCAGCAGCCAGGGACAGAGTCGGACTAATGAAAAACTGTTTTTT. Translation gives CASSQGQSRTNEKLFF.

V gene TRBV14 combines with J gene TRBJ2-1; possible D gene TRBD1, 6 bases. Germline CDR1 is SGHDN and CDR2 is FVKESK. The CDR3 is 13 residues long. The V and J ends lost 1 base and 10 bases respectively, with 11 bases between them. CDR3 sequence: CASSQAVQGEQFF. Written as DNA, the CDR3 is TGTGCCAGCAGCCAAGCGGTACAGGGAGAGCAGTTCTTC.

The rearrangement uses TRBV27 and TRBJ1-2, with D unresolved. Germline V gene lookup returns CDR1 MNHEY and CDR2 SMNVEV (reference sequence). V lost 3 bases and J 6 bases, leaving 20 bases between the germline ends. CDR3 size: 16 residues. The CDR3 DNA is TGTGCCAGCAGTTTCCTACCGGACTCGCGAAGGGATGGCTACACCTTC. Residues: CASSFLPDSRRDGYTF.

CDR3 nucleotide sequence: TGTGCCAGCAGCCCGGGACTAGTCGGAGAGACCCAGTACTTC. Translating it yields CASSPGLVGETQYF. The chain joins TRBV5-4 to TRBJ2-5; 8 bases line up with TRBD2. From germline, CDR1 is SGHNT and CDR2 YYREEE (reference sequence). The V segment lost 4 bases and the J segment 4 bases; nucleotides outside the gene matches: 6. The CDR3 has 14 residues.

The V and J genes are TRBV5-1 and TRBJ2-1; TRBD2 matches at 10 bases. CDR3 length: 15 amino acids. CDR1 is SGHRS and CDR2 is YFSETQ in the germline V gene. The V and J ends lost 1 base and 5 bases, in that order; junction bases with no gene match: 3. The CDR3 DNA reads as TGCGCCAGCAGCTTGAGGACTAGCGGTAACAATGAGCAGTTCTTC. Its protein product is CASSLRTSGNNEQFF. The full variable domain, with the rest looked up from reference TRBV5-1 and TRBJ2-1, is KAGVTQTPRYLIKTRGQQVTLSCSPISGHRSVSWYQQTPGQGLQFLFEYFSETQRNKGNFPGRFSGRQFSNSRSEMNVSTLELGDSALYLCASSLRTSGNNEQFFGPGTRLTVL.

The rearrangement joins TRBV6-1 to TRBJ1-1; TRBD1 is a possible D gene (6 bases). Trimming shortened V by 3 bases and J by 3 bases, and 11 bases separated the two germline ends. This CDR3 has 14 amino acids. CDR1 is MNHNS and CDR2 is SASEGT in the germline V gene. CDR3 sequence (DNA): TGTGCCAGCAGTGACAGGGGCAAGGACACTGAAGCTTTCTTT. It specifies CASSDRGKDTEAFF.

As concerns this clone: Different DNA sequences within this sample yield the same CDR3. The CDR3 here is CASSSGVNQPQHF. The CDR3 nucleotides are TGTGCCAGTAGTTCCGGTGTTAATCAGCCCCAGCATTTT. The V gene is TRBV19, the J gene TRBJ1-5; the D is unclear. The CDR3 totals 13 residues. Germline CDR1 reads LNHDA; CDR2 reads SQIVND (reference sequence). The V and J ends lost 5 bases and 4 bases respectively, with 9 bases between them.

The genes are TRBV11-3 and TRBJ2-1; 9 positions agree with TRBD1. The CDR3 runs 14 residues. The germline gives CDR1 SGHNT, CDR2 YENEEA. Trimming removed 5 bases from V and 9 bases from J; junction bases left unmatched: 8. Here the CDR3 DNA reads TGTGCCAGCAGCAATCAACAGGGGGCAGGTGAGCAGTTCTTC. Translation gives CASSNQQGAGEQFF.

The rearrangement uses TRBV7-2 and TRBJ1-1, with a weak D call TRBD1 (6 bases). Germline V lookup: CDR1 SGHTA, CDR2 FQGNSA. The CDR3 covers 13 residues. The V gene lost 10 bases and the J gene lost 2 bases, with 14 bases spanning the gap. For the CDR3, the DNA is TGTGCCACGGGTTCGGACAGAAACACTGAAGCTTTCTTT. As protein: CATGSDRNTEAFF. The entire variable domain, with the rest obtained from reference TRBV7-2 and TRBJ1-1, is as follows: GAGVSQSPSNKVTEKGKDVELRCDPISGHTALYWYRQSLGQGLEFLIYFQGNSAPDKSGLPSDRFSAERTGGSVSTLTIQRTQQEDSAVYLCATGSDRNTEAFFGQGTRLTVV.

The chain has TRBV7-3 and TRBJ2-5; 14 bases line up with TRBD2. The CDR3 sequence is 18 residues long. Germline V gives CDR1 SGHTA, CDR2 FQGTGA. The junction had 14 bases not matched to a gene; V was cut back by 10 bases and J by 1 base. CDR3 residues: CATASGTSGGGGQETQYF. DNA for the CDR3: TGTGCCACCGCCTCCGGGACTAGCGGGGGAGGAGGCCAAGAGACCCAGTACTTC.

The chain combines TRBV29-1 with TRBJ2-3; 7 bases fit TRBD2. The CDR3 has 13 amino acids. Germline V CDR1 and CDR2: SQVTM, ANQGSEA. V gave up 7 bases and J gave up 1 base; unmatched junction bases: 5. The CDR3 DNA is TGCAGCGCGATCACTAGCGGCACAGATACGCAGTATTTT. This translates into CSAITSGTDTQYF.

The V call is TRBV13, the J call TRBJ1-4, with a possible D match to TRBD1 (6 bases). This CDR3 has 15 residues. Trimming pared 4 bases from V and 4 bases from J, leaving 13 bases between. Germline values: CDR1 PRHDT, CDR2 FYEKMQ (reference sequence). The CDR3 region is CASSSNRVVNEKLFF. The DNA of the CDR3 is TGTGCCAGCAGCTCCAACAGGGTCGTTAATGAAAAACTGTTTTTT.

The CDR3 DNA reads as TGTGCCAGCACTCGGACAGGGGATGGAAACACCATATATTTT. Translated, it gives CASTRTGDGNTIYF. The chain joins TRBV6-5 to TRBJ1-3; TRBD1 aligns across 9 bases. The length of the CDR3 is 14 residues. The V and J ends lost 7 bases and 3 bases, in that order; junction bases with no gene match: 4. The V gene's germline CDR1 is MNHEY and CDR2 SVGAGI.

This clone was recorded once. Other DNA sequences in this specimen translate into the identical CDR3. CDR3 bases: TGTGCCAGTAGTGGCCAGGGCGGCAATCAGCCCCAGCATTTT. Its translation: CASSGQGGNQPQHF. The chain links TRBV19 to TRBJ1-5, with D tentatively TRBD1 (5 bases). The CDR3 extends over 14 amino acids. V lost 5 bases, J lost 2 bases, and 10 bases lay in between. Looked up from germline, CDR1 is LNHDA and CDR2 is SQIVND (reference sequence). The complete variable domain, with remaining parts taken from reference TRBV19 and TRBJ1-5, reads DGGITQSPKYLFRKEGQNVTLSCEQNLNHDAMYWYRQDPGQGLRLIYYSQIVNDFQKGDIAEGYSVSREKKESFPLTVTSAQKNPTAFYLCASSGQGGNQPQHFGDGTRLSIL.

This chain connects TRBV11-2 to TRBJ1-1; D is uncertain. The germline CDR1 and CDR2 sequences are SGHAT and FQNNGV. Trimming shortened V by 5 bases and J by 7 bases, and 11 bases separated the two germline ends. The CDR3 totals 12 residues. The CDR3 is CASSPNTIEAFF. The CDR3 region has the DNA TGTGCCAGCAGCCCGAACACGATTGAAGCTTTCTTT.

The rearrangement uses TRBV6-6 and TRBJ1-2; D gene unclear. The ends were cut back, 6 bases at V and 7 bases at J, with 12 bases in the middle. The germline V gene has CDR1 MNHNY and CDR2 SVGAGI (reference sequence). CDR3 length: 12 amino acids. The CDR3 bases are TGTGCCAGCAGACGACCCGAGGGTGGCTACACCTTC. This gives the protein CASRRPEGGYTF.

The chain's CDR3 is CATIGQGSYEQYF. CDR3 DNA: TGTGCCACCATCGGACAGGGTTCCTACGAGCAGTACTTC. V usage is TRBV24-1 and J usage is TRBJ2-7; 8 nucleotides agree with TRBD1. From germline, CDR1 is KGHDR and CDR2 SFDVKD. V trimming: 8 bases; J trimming: 1 base; junction bases outside the gene matches: 3. The CDR3 runs to 13 residues.

The gene calls are TRBV5-6 and TRBJ2-4, with unresolved D. The CDR3 sequence is 16 residues long. V lost 0 bases and J 0 bases, leaving 10 bases between the germline ends. Looked up from germline, CDR1 is SGHDT and CDR2 is YYEEEE. The CDR3 region is CASSLVVELAKNIQYF. The CDR3 coding sequence is TGTGCCAGCAGCTTGGTGGTAGAACTAGCCAAAAACATTCAGTACTTC.

The rearrangement uses TRBV30 and TRBJ2-7, with D hard to call. The ends were cut back, 0 bases at V and 1 base at J, with 13 bases in the middle. In germline, CDR1 is GTSNPN, CDR2 SVGIG (reference sequence). The CDR3 sequence is 15 residues long. DNA of the CDR3: TGTGCCTGGAGTGTAATGAGGCACCGATCCTACGAGCAGTACTTC. Amino acid sequence: CAWSVMRHRSYEQYF.

The chain carries TRBV6-5 and TRBJ2-1, with D perhaps TRBD2 (5 bases). Germline CDR1 reads MNHEY; CDR2 reads SVGAGI. The germline V and J ends were trimmed by 6 bases and 5 bases, with 11 bases remaining between them. The CDR3 totals 13 residues. The CDR3: CASSGRGNNEQFF. The CDR3 DNA is TGTGCCAGCAGCGGACGGGGAAACAATGAGCAGTTCTTC.

This clone was detected only a few times. V is TRBV19 and J is TRBJ2-7; weak D call: TRBD1 (5 bases). CDR1 and CDR2 (germline): LNHDA, SQIVND (reference sequence). The V end lost 2 bases, the J end lost 1 base, and 15 bases lay between the germline ends. This CDR3 has 16 residues. The CDR3 DNA reads as TGTGCCAGTAGTATATCCGCAGGGATGGGTTCCTACGAGCAGTACTTC. This codes for CASSISAGMGSYEQYF.

The chain recombines TRBV7-9 with TRBJ1-5; 11 nucleotides agree with TRBD1. The CDR3 runs to 17 residues. Germline V gene lookup returns CDR1 SEHNR and CDR2 FQNEAQ (reference sequence). Unmatched junction bases numbered 8, after V lost 5 bases and J lost 2 bases. CDR3 nucleotide sequence: TGTGCCAGCAGCCTACGGACAGGGGGCGATGGCAATCAGCCCCAGCATTTT. Residues: CASSLRTGGDGNQPQHF. The full variable domain, its missing parts supplied by reference TRBV7-9 and TRBJ1-5, is DTGVSQNPRHKITKRGQNVTFRCDPISEHNRLYWYRQTLGQGPEFLTYFQNEAQLEKSRLLSDRFSAERPKGSFSTLEIQRTEQGDSAMYLCASSLRTGGDGNQPQHFGDGTRLSIL.

The table lists this clone with many counts. The V gene is TRBV6-4, the J gene TRBJ2-5; 12 positions match TRBD2. There are 15 residues in the CDR3. Germline lookup yields CDR1 MRHNA and CDR2 SNTAGT. The V and J ends lost 3 bases and 1 base, in that order; junction bases with no gene match: 0. CDR3 nucleotides: TGTGCCAGCAGTGAGACTAGCGGGGGCCAAGAGACCCAGTACTTC. This gives the protein CASSETSGGQETQYF.

The chain carries TRBV19 and TRBJ1-5; 10 nucleotides line up with TRBD1. CDR3 length: 16 amino acids. The V gene end was trimmed by 3 bases and the J gene end by 2 bases; junction bases not matched to a gene: 4. Germline V gives CDR1 LNHDA, CDR2 SQIVND (reference sequence). The CDR3 protein is CASSMGQGPGNQPQHF. The CDR3 bases are TGTGCCAGTAGTATGGGACAGGGGCCAGGCAATCAGCCCCAGCATTTT.

V and J are TRBV6-1 and TRBJ2-2, with D hard to call. V was shortened by 0 bases and J by 4 bases, with 6 bases between the two germline ends. CDR3 length: 14 amino acids. The germline CDR1 and CDR2 sequences are MNHNS and SASEGT. The CDR3 region is CASSEATLTGELFF. The CDR3 DNA follows: TGTGCCAGCAGTGAAGCGACTCTCACCGGGGAGCTGTTTTTT.